These T cell receptor beta chains were read from a single sample in a study of early T cells in non-severe SARS-CoV-2 infection. One entry per CDR3 protein results from TCRdb running MiXCR on the 5' RACE reads. The table includes approximately 76,000 distinct CDR3 sequences, around 11% detected once. Input material: whole blood. These receptors all come from an adult who was a healthcare worker with PCR-confirmed SARS-CoV-2 infection or an uninfected control (not recorded which). CDR3s include the opening cysteine and the closing phenylalanine or tryptophan. A D gene is named only where the DNA matches it firmly. Rows may omit the clone size; those that give it use once, few, many or a size class.

V gene	J gene	D gene	clone size	CDR3 DNA	CDR3 protein
TRBV20-1	TRBJ1-1	TRBD1	few	TGCAGTGCTTCTTATGGACAGGGGAACACTGAAGCTTTCTTT	CSASYGQGNTEAFF
TRBV24-1	TRBJ1-3	.	many	TGTGCCACCAGTGACGGAGGAAACACCATATATTTT	CATSDGGNTIYF
TRBV4-3	TRBJ2-1	TRBD1	many	TGCGCCAGCAGCTACCGGGACAGGGGTGAGGATGAGCAGTTCTTC	CASSYRDRGEDEQFF
TRBV10-3	TRBJ2-7	TRBD1	many	TGTGCCATCAGTGACCTAAGGTTCGCGACAGGGAGAAGCGAGCAGTACTTC	CAISDLRFATGRSEQYF
TRBV5-5	TRBJ2-2	TRBD1	.	TGTGCCAGCAGCCCTAGACAGGGGGCGCTTCCCGGGGAGCTGTTTTTT	CASSPRQGALPGELFF
TRBV19	TRBJ1-5	TRBD1	many	TGTGCCAGTAGGGACAGGGTGAATAGCAATCAGCCCCAGCATTTT	CASRDRVNSNQPQHF
TRBV5-1	TRBJ2-1	TRBD1	many	TGCGCCAGCAGCTTTTTGCGGACAGGGGAGTACAATGAGCAGTTCTTC	CASSFLRTGEYNEQFF
TRBV5-6	TRBJ2-2	TRBD1	many	TGTGCCAGCAGCATACGACAGGGCGCGAACACCGGGGAGCTGTTTTTT	CASSIRQGANTGELFF
TRBV3-1	TRBJ1-2	.	many	TGTGCCAGCAGCCAAGATTCGGGCACCTTAGGTGGCTATGGCTACACCTTC	CASSQDSGTLGGYGYTF
TRBV5-1	TRBJ2-7	.	many	TGCGCCAGCAGGGGAGGAAGTAACGAGCAGTACTTC	CASRGGSNEQYF
TRBV6-2/TRBV6-3	TRBJ2-1	.	many	TGTGCCAGCAGTTACTGGCAGGTCTCCTACAATGAGCAGTTCTTC	CASSYWQVSYNEQFF
TRBV12-3/TRBV12-4	TRBJ2-5	.	many	TGTGCCAGCAGTTTCGAGGAGGGCGAACTACTAGAGACCCAGTACTTC	CASSFEEGELLETQYF
TRBV20-1	TRBJ2-1	TRBD2	few	TGCAGTCCGAGCGGGACTAGCGGGGTCTATGAGCAGTTCTTC	CSPSGTSGVYEQFF
TRBV5-1	TRBJ2-7	.	few	TGCGCCAGCAGCTACCTATTGACAGGGACTAGCGAGCAGTACTTC	CASSYLLTGTSEQYF
TRBV7-9	TRBJ2-3	TRBD2	.	TGTGCCAGCAGCTTAAGCGGGGTTACAGATACGCAGTATTTT	CASSLSGVTDTQYF
TRBV20-1	TRBJ2-7	.	many	TGCAGTGCTAGGGTTCGAAGCTCCTACGAGCAGTACTTC	CSARVRSSYEQYF
TRBV13	TRBJ2-7	.	few	TGTGCCAGCAGCTGGGGGGGCCTCAGCTCCTACGAGCAGTACTTC	CASSWGGLSSYEQYF
TRBV14	TRBJ1-1	TRBD1	many	TGTGCCAGCAGCCCGACTACAGGGGCGAACACTGAAGCTTTCTTT	CASSPTTGANTEAFF
TRBV6-6	TRBJ2-7	.	many	TGTGCCAGCACCGACCCTCCGGGGGGCGAGGACTACGAGCAGTACTTC	CASTDPPGGEDYEQYF
TRBV20-1	TRBJ2-5	.	many	TGCAGTGCGTCAGGGTCAGGCAACCAAGAGACCCAGTACTTC	CSASGSGNQETQYF
TRBV30	TRBJ2-1	.	few	TGTGCCTGGAGTGTTACAGGGATACTCTTC	CAWSVTGILF
TRBV6-1	TRBJ1-2	.	.	TGTGCCAGCAGTGCCCGGGGACCTACCTATGGCTACACCTTC	CASSARGPTYGYTF
TRBV7-2	TRBJ1-6	.	.	TGTGCCAGCAGCTTAGCTCAGGGCACCCGATCACCCCTCCACTTT	CASSLAQGTRSPLHF
TRBV15	TRBJ1-5	.	.	TGTGCCACCAGCAGACAGGGATCCAATCAGCCCCAGCATTTT	CATSRQGSNQPQHF
TRBV3-1	TRBJ1-2	.	few	TGTGCCAGCAGCCAAGAAGGCCGGGTCAACTATGGCTACACCTTC	CASSQEGRVNYGYTF
TRBV30	TRBJ2-3	TRBD1	few	TGTGCCTGGAGAAAGGGACAGATCACAGATACGCAGTATTTT	CAWRKGQITDTQYF
TRBV28	TRBJ2-3	.	.	TGTGCCAGCAGTTTAGTACAGGGCACAGATACGCAGTATTTT	CASSLVQGTDTQYF
TRBV7-9	TRBJ2-3	TRBD1	many	TGTGCCAGCAGCCCGAAACAGGGGGGTACAGATACGCAGTATTTT	CASSPKQGGTDTQYF
TRBV4-2	TRBJ2-7	.	many	TGTGCCAGCAGCCAAGAGGGGAGGACGTTCTACGAGCAGTACTTC	CASSQEGRTFYEQYF
TRBV20-1	TRBJ1-5	.	.	TGCAGTGCCCGCCCGGGGATGGGGGGCAATCAGCCCCAGCATTTT	CSARPGMGGNQPQHF
TRBV5-1	TRBJ1-2	.	few	TGCGCCAGCAGCTTGGTTGGGGACGGCTATGGCTACACCTTC	CASSLVGDGYGYTF